This passage covers 10 T cell receptor beta chains from one sample sequenced in a study of molecular identifiers for immune sequencing clone quantification. One entry per CDR3 protein results from TCRdb running MiXCR on the PCR reads. The sample includes about 12,000 distinct CDR3 sequences, less than 20% of them seen just once. Material for sequencing was naive CD8+ T cells from blood, with Jurkat cell RNA spiked in. Regarding subset: FACS-sorted CD8+CD4-CCR7+CD45RA+ naive T cells. The receptor set was obtained from a human donor in good health. Some libraries in this study had Jurkat cell RNA spiked in.

This clonotype appeared many times. This chain uses TRBV7-6 with TRBJ2-2, with TRBD1 identical over 10 bases. Per germline, CDR1 SGHVS and CDR2 FNYEAQ. The CDR3 spans 16 residues. The V segment lost 5 bases and the J segment 6 bases; nucleotides outside the gene matches: 9. CDR3 DNA: TGTGCCAGCAGCCAATACCGGGACAGGGGTCCCGGGGAGCTGTTTTTT. Residues: CASSQYRDRGPGELFF.

To note about this clonotype: This may be a read error: a much more frequent sequence differs by one nucleotide. The chain links TRBV2 to TRBJ2-5, with D possibly being TRBD1 or TRBD2 (7 bases each). CDR3 length equals 17 residues. Germline-derived CDR1 and CDR2 are SNHLY and FYNNEI. The CDR3 here is CASSDSPLGGGSEIQYF. Written as DNA, the CDR3 is TGTGCCAGCAGTGACTCACCCCTGGGAGGGGGCAGCGAGATCCAGTACTTC.

V usage is TRBV29-1 and J usage is TRBJ2-2; D uncertain. Germline V lookup: CDR1 SQVTM, CDR2 ANQGSEA. The CDR3 covers 12 residues. V gave up 2 bases and J gave up 6 bases, with 7 bases separating them. The CDR3 is CSVELAAGELFF. DNA for the CDR3: TGCAGCGTTGAACTCGCTGCCGGGGAGCTGTTTTTT.

The V and J genes are TRBV27 and TRBJ2-1; 7 positions agree with TRBD1. V shed 6 bases and J 2 bases; nucleotides not matched to a gene: 10. The CDR3 covers 16 residues. Germline CDR1 MNHEY, CDR2 SMNVEV (reference sequence). CDR3 coding DNA: TGTGCCAGCAGCCCGAGCTCCGGGACAGCCTACAATGAGCAGTTCTTC. This sequence encodes CASSPSSGTAYNEQFF.

This clonotype was counted a single time. A much larger clone lies a single base off, so this may be a read error. This chain uses TRBV30 with TRBJ2-3; TRBD2 agrees at 7 bases. Per germline, CDR1 GTSNPN and CDR2 SVGIG (reference sequence). CDR3 length equals 15 residues. DNA of the CDR3: TGTGCCTGGATGCTAGAAGGCGGGAGAACAGATACGCGGTATTTT. Translation: CAWMLEGGRTDTRYF.

A note on this clonotype: A much larger clone differs from this one at a single base, so this may be a read error. The chain links TRBV11-1 to TRBJ1-2; D might be TRBD1 (5 bases). There are 13 residues in the CDR3. Germline loops: CDR1 SGHAT, CDR2 FQDESV (reference sequence). Deletions cut 5 bases from V and 5 bases from J, with 12 bases between. CDR3 sequence: CASSIDRLYGYTF. The CDR3 coding sequence is TGTGCCAGCAGCATCGACAGATTGTATGGCTACACCTTC.

Many counts were recorded for this clonotype. The chain joins TRBV7-9 to TRBJ1-4; D unclear. The V gene's germline CDR1 is SEHNR and CDR2 FQNEAQ (reference sequence). This CDR3 comprises 15 residues. Trimming pared 1 base from V and 4 bases from J, leaving 10 bases between. The CDR3 sequence is CASSLDGGINEKLFF. In DNA form, the CDR3 reads TGTGCCAGCAGCTTAGATGGCGGAATTAATGAAAAACTGTTTTTT.

With regard to this clonotype: This may arise from a read error, as a much more abundant clone is one base away. This sequence joins TRBV20-1 and TRBJ2-7, with TRBD2 identical over 9 bases. There are 15 residues in the CDR3. V dropped 0 bases and J dropped 6; count of bases not matched to a gene: 9. CDR1 and CDR2 from the germline V gene are DFQATT and SNEGSKA (reference sequence). The CDR3 loop reads CSARDSASGKGEQYF. The CDR3 bases are TGCAGTGCTAGAGATAGTGCTAGCGGGAAGGGCGAGCAGTACTTC.

Of note for this clonotype: This clone may be a read error of a much larger clone one base away. The J gene is TRBJ2-7, the V gene TRBV20-1; 13 nucleotides agree with TRBD2. The CDR3 runs 15 residues. Germline CDR1 and CDR2: DFQATT and SNEGSKA (reference sequence). Germline trimming cut 4 bases from V and 9 bases from J; bases unmatched to any gene: 12. The CDR3 region is CSAKGLAGKGGGQYF. The CDR3 DNA is TGCAGTGCTAAGGGACTAGCGGGAAAGGGCGGCGGGCAGTACTTC.

This clonotype is labeled as medium-sized. V usage is TRBV29-1 and J usage is TRBJ1-3; 10 positions match TRBD1. V shed 3 bases and J 2 bases; nucleotides not matched to a gene: 19. Germline values: CDR1 SQVTM, CDR2 ANQGSEA. This CDR3 spans 20 amino acids. The CDR3 nucleotides read TGCAGCGTTGACTGCCCAGGACAGGGGGAGTTTTGCTTCCCTGGAAACACCATATATTTT. It codes for CSVDCPGQGEFCFPGNTIYF.